This T cell receptor beta chain derives from a study of T cells in Graves' hyperthyroidism and ophthalmopathy. There are many counts of this clonotype. A NOSPECS grade of at least 4, a Clinical Activity Score of at least 3 and duration under 3 months were recorded in ophthalmopathy patients. The PBMCs had their origin in approximately 10 ml of fresh peripheral blood. TCR beta CDR3 sequences were amplified from RNA transcripts. Using the HTBI primer set, a first-round RT-PCR was run on the TCR CDR3. TCRdb called the multiplex PCR reads again in MiXCR, with one record for every CDR3 protein. In the table there are about 400,000 distinct CDR3 sequences, about an eighth of which are singletons. There are 17 residues in the CDR3. The germline V gene encodes CDR1 KGHSH and CDR2 LQKENI. With 2 bases clipped from V and 4 bases from J, the junction kept 8 bases outside the gene matches.

The sequence was collected from a man aged 45-65 years with Graves' ophthalmopathy. Sequencing input: blood. The rearrangement joins TRBV18 to TRBJ2-1; TRBD2 aligns across 10 bases. CDR3 DNA: TGTGCCAGCTCACCAAGTCTAGCGGGAGAGATTTACAATGAGCAGTTCTTC. The encoded protein is CASSPSLAGEIYNEQFF. Full variable domain (outside the CDR3, taken from reference TRBV18 and TRBJ2-1): NAGVMQNPRHLVRRRGQEARLRCSPMKGHSHVYWYRQLPEEGLKFMVYLQKENIIDESGMPKERFSAEFPKEGPSILRIQQVVRGDSAAYFCASSPSLAGEIYNEQFFGPGTRLTVL.